The 18 T cell receptor beta chains in this list originate from one sample, sequenced in a study of blood T cell repertoires in COVID-19. Assay used: immunoSEQ multiplex PCR; TCRdb lists only in-frame clones, some missing. The sample consists of hundreds of thousands of clones, 88% of them appearing once. The sequencing input was peripheral blood. Source of these receptors: a woman in her 70s with COVID-19, enrolled during active disease.

This clone was seen only once. This chain joins TRBV6-6 and TRBJ1-5; D gene unclear. This CDR3 contains 14 residues. V was cut by 6 bases and J by 3 bases, with 12 bases left in between. Germline V CDR1 and CDR2: MNHNY, SVGAGI (reference sequence). The CDR3 is CASRPGSDNQPQHF. CDR3 sequence (DNA): TGTGCCAGCAGGCCTGGCTCAGACAATCAGCCCCAGCATTTT.

The gene calls are TRBV6-5 and TRBJ2-1; TRBD2 matches 9 bases. Germline values: CDR1 MNHEY, CDR2 SVGAGI. The junction had 3 bases not matched to a gene; V was cut back by 8 bases and J by 7 bases. The CDR3 is 12 amino acids. The CDR3 DNA reads as TGTGCCAGCTATGCGGGGGGGAATGAGCAGTTCTTC. This translates into CASYAGGNEQFF.

This clone was counted a single time. The V and J genes are TRBV2 and TRBJ2-5; perhaps TRBD2 as D (5 bases). Trimming left V 2 bases short and J 5 bases short, with 15 bases between. Germline V gene lookup returns CDR1 SNHLY and CDR2 FYNNEI. The CDR3 length is 15 residues. This chain's CDR3 is CASSERLAFGETQYF. The CDR3 DNA is TGTGCCAGCAGTGAAAGGCTAGCCTTCGGGGAGACCCAGTACTTC.

The gene calls are TRBV11-2 and TRBJ2-7; D is ambiguous. Germline-derived CDR1 and CDR2 are SGHAT and FQNNGV. The CDR3 is 14 residues long. Between the trimmed V and J ends, which lost 6 bases and 0 bases, there was a span of 12 bases. The CDR3, as DNA: TGTGCCAGCAGTCCAAACACCGTCTCCTACGAGCAGTACTTC. Translating it yields CASSPNTVSYEQYF.

V and J are TRBV7-2 and TRBJ2-2; 8 bases align to TRBD2. Trimming at V came to 10 bases and at J to 8 bases, leaving 6 bases not matched to a gene. The CDR3 consists of 12 residues. Germline CDR1 reads SGHTA; CDR2 reads FQGNSA. This chain's CDR3 is CAIGGAFGELFF. The CDR3 bases are TGTGCCATCGGGGGGGCCTTTGGGGAGCTGTTTTTT. The variable domain in full, completed from reference TRBV7-2 and TRBJ2-2, reads GAGVSQSPSNKVTEKGKDVELRCDPISGHTALYWYRQSLGQGLEFLIYFQGNSAPDKSGLPSDRFSAERTGGSVSTLTIQRTQQEDSAVYLCAIGGAFGELFFGEGSRLTVL.

This clone was seen only a few times. CDR3 region: CALLTGNSTHYGYTF. The CDR3, as DNA: TGTGCGCTACTCACCGGGAATTCTACCCACTATGGCTACACCTTC. The gene calls are TRBV28 and TRBJ1-2, with D hard to call. The CDR3 covers 15 residues. Germline V gene sequence: CDR1 MDHEN, CDR2 SYDVKM.

The chain couples TRBV28 to TRBJ1-5; 10 bases are a match to TRBD1. J gave up 7 bases and V 6 bases, and 12 bases lay outside the gene matches. The length of the CDR3 is 16 residues. Germline V gene lookup returns CDR1 MDHEN and CDR2 SYDVKM. CDR3 region: CASSRSTGGSGQPQHF. In DNA, the CDR3 is TGTGCCAGCAGCCGCTCGACAGGGGGCTCTGGGCAGCCCCAGCATTTT.

The V gene is TRBV11-2, the J gene TRBJ2-7, with 7 bases fitting TRBD1. The length of the CDR3 is 16 residues. Germline V gene sequence: CDR1 SGHAT, CDR2 FQNNGV. With V trimmed by 6 bases and J by 3 bases, 14 bases remained unmatched. This CDR3 is CASSPVAGDRVYEQYF. As DNA, the CDR3 is TGTGCCAGCAGTCCAGTCGCAGGAGACAGGGTCTACGAGCAGTACTTC.

The chain uses TRBV28 and TRBJ1-2, with 8 positions matching TRBD1. Per the germline V gene, CDR1 is MDHEN and CDR2 is SYDVKM. The CDR3 totals 15 residues. Losses at the gene ends were 5 bases for V and 3 bases for J; bases not matched to a gene: 8. As DNA, the CDR3 is TGTGCCAGCAGTCCAGGACAGGGCTGGGACTATGGCTACACCTTC. This gives the protein CASSPGQGWDYGYTF.

This clone came up once. Being one base from a much bigger clone, this may be a read error. At the DNA level, this CDR3 is encoded by other sequences in the same sample as well. The rearrangement joins TRBV10-3 to TRBJ2-7; 11 bases line up with TRBD1. Trimming took 3 bases from V and 3 from J; bases not matched to a gene: 1. The CDR3 is 14 residues long. The germline V gene encodes CDR1 ENHRY and CDR2 SYGVKD. The CDR3 nucleotides read TGTGCCATCAGTGAAGGGACAGGGGGCTACGAGCAGTACTTC. Residues: CAISEGTGGYEQYF.

The chain is built from TRBV6-2 or TRBV6-3 and TRBJ2-1; maybe TRBD2 (6 bases). The CDR3 loop spans 14 amino acids. V lost 5 bases to trimming and J lost 2 bases, with 10 bases between them. The germline V gene encodes CDR1 MNHEY and CDR2 SVGEGT. CDR3 coding DNA: TGTGCCAGCAGTGGGATAGCGGCCTACAATGAGCAGTTCTTC. Translation gives CASSGIAAYNEQFF.

The rearrangement joins TRBV7-8 to TRBJ2-7; D might be TRBD1 (6 bases). This CDR3 has 12 amino acids. The germline CDR1 and CDR2 sequences are SGHVS and FQNEAQ. Trimming took 8 bases from V and 4 from J, leaving 12 bases between them. This chain's CDR3 is CASSLRGYEQYF. The CDR3 DNA reads TGTGCCAGCTCTCTCAGGGGTTACGAGCAGTACTTC.

The chain links TRBV6-1 to TRBJ1-5; 9 positions agree with TRBD1. The CDR3 length is 18 residues. V shed 0 bases, J shed 0 bases, and the junction held 6 bases outside the gene matches. Germline CDR1 is MNHNS and CDR2 is SASEGT. The DNA for the CDR3 is TGTGCCAGCAGTGAAGCGGGACAGGGCCATTATAGCAATCAGCCCCAGCATTTT. This codes for CASSEAGQGHYSNQPQHF.

The V and J genes are TRBV28 and TRBJ2-7, with D perhaps TRBD1 (5 bases). Trimming stripped 7 bases from V and 0 bases from J, with 19 bases between. This CDR3 has 16 residues. Germline V lookup: CDR1 MDHEN, CDR2 SYDVKM. CDR3 region: CASTPAQGASSYEQYF. CDR3 coding DNA: TGTGCCAGCACCCCGGCCCAAGGGGCTAGCTCCTACGAGCAGTACTTC.

This chain connects TRBV15 to TRBJ2-1; 7 bases match TRBD1. The CDR3 consists of 16 residues. Per the germline V gene, CDR1 is LNHNV and CDR2 is YYDKDF (reference sequence). J was trimmed by 0 bases and V by 3 bases; bases with no gene match: 5. This CDR3 reads CATSREDRVSYNEQFF. The CDR3 coding sequence is TGTGCCACCAGCAGGGAAGACAGGGTCTCCTACAATGAGCAGTTCTTC.

There are a few counts of this clone. The V and J genes are TRBV6-5 and TRBJ1-6; the D gene is possibly TRBD1 (5 bases). In germline, CDR1 is MNHEY, CDR2 SVGAGI. V gave up 9 bases and J gave up 10 bases, with 16 bases separating them. The CDR3 loop spans 13 amino acids. CDR3 in DNA: TGTGCCAGTGTCAGGGATCTTGGATCACCCCTCCACTTT. This translates into CASVRDLGSPLHF.

The chain recombines TRBV25-1 with TRBJ2-5; TRBD2 agrees at 10 bases. Trimming at V came to 6 bases and at J to 2 bases, leaving 6 bases not matched to a gene. Germline CDR1 and CDR2: MGHDK and SYGVNS. CDR3 size: 15 residues. The CDR3 region has the DNA TGTGCCAGCAGCCCCACAGCGGGGGGGCAAGAGACCCAGTACTTC. Protein: CASSPTAGGQETQYF. Complete variable domain (other parts from reference TRBV25-1 and TRBJ2-5): EADIYQTPRYLVIGTGKKITLECSQTMGHDKMYWYQQDPGMELHLIHYSYGVNSTEKGDLSSESTVSRIRTEHFPLTLESARPSHTSQYLCASSPTAGGQETQYFGPGTRLLVL.

The chain carries TRBV28 and TRBJ2-5; weak D call: TRBD2 (7 bases). The V gene's germline CDR1 is MDHEN and CDR2 SYDVKM. Trimming cost V 3 bases and J 5 bases, with 10 bases left between them. This CDR3 has 13 amino acids. The CDR3 spells CASSLGGLETQYF. CDR3 DNA sequence: TGTGCCAGCAGTTTGGGGGGGCTTGAGACCCAGTACTTC.